This T cell receptor beta chain was retrieved from a study of beta chain features in type 1 diabetes. Study conclusions and caveats: Since sequencing was performed on cDNA, cells with high TCR expression could be over-represented. Healthy donors had naive, central memory and Treg TCRB repertoires that appeared less similar than those seen among patients. Researchers report that Type 1 diabetes patients had moderately but significantly shorter TCRB CDR3s across all four CD4+ subsets.

This clone came up a few times. Its target is unknown. Sorting with CD45RO/CCR7/CD25/CD127/CD95/CD27 yielded naive, central memory, regulatory and stem-like memory CD4+ cells. Isolated RNA was reverse transcribed in full, so expressed TCRB transcripts were sequenced. The method was immunoSEQ multiplex PCR; TCRdb's version includes in-frame clones alone and lacks a portion of them. The sample has about 210,000 clones, roughly a tenth seen once. The CDR3 runs to 15 residues. V trimming: 6 bases; J trimming: 0 bases; junction bases outside the gene matches: 11. The V gene's germline CDR1 is SQVTM and CDR2 ANQGSEA.

The sequenced sample was central memory CD4+ T cells from blood. This receptor was taken from a man between 18 and 29 years old in good health. V gene TRBV29-1 combines with J gene TRBJ2-7, with 7 bases aligning to TRBD2. This CDR3 reads CSVSRPGGSSYEQYF. The DNA for the CDR3 is TGCAGCGTCAGCAGACCGGGAGGTAGCTCCTACGAGCAGTACTTC.